The TCR beta chain described here comes from a study of shared clonotypes between healthy human individuals. Study context: Each donor contributed plates that comprised three CD4 naive, three CD4 memory, two CD8 naive and one CD8 memory.

Comments on this clone: Its antigen is as yet unknown.

The assay was immunoSEQ multiplex PCR, and TCRdb's table has in-frame clones only and misses some. The sample lists roughly 2.5 million clones; roughly nine tenths were seen once. Notes on the study in general: The naive CD4 repertoires of several donors were compared, and approximately 4.5% of clonotypes were shared.

Sequencing was done on a sample of naive CD4+ T cells sorted from blood. Subset defined: CD45RA+ positively selected. The sequence came from a man between 18 and 35 years old in good health.

The CDR3 spells CASSWTGRDIQYF. The CDR3 DNA is TGTGCCAGCAGTTGGACAGGGAGAGACATTCAGTACTTC. This sequence joins TRBV28 and TRBJ2-4, with 8 bases identical to TRBD1. Losses at the gene ends were 4 bases for V and 8 bases for J; bases not matched to a gene: 4. The CDR3 runs to 13 residues. Germline CDR1 MDHEN, CDR2 SYDVKM.